The rows below give T cell receptor beta chains drawn from one sample of a study of T cells in Graves' hyperthyroidism and ophthalmopathy. Via MiXCR, TCRdb re-called the multiplex PCR reads, giving one row per CDR3 protein. The sample carries about 560,000 distinct CDR3 sequences, about half recorded once. The sequencing sample was made of peripheral blood or thyroid tissue (not recorded which). The receptors shown here come from a woman aged 18 to 35 with Graves' hyperthyroidism. Each CDR3 is given with its conserved first and last residue. The order of the fields is D gene, clone size, CDR3 length, J gene, V gene, CDR3 DNA, CDR3 protein. A D gene is named only where the DNA matches it firmly. Only some rows state a clone size, as once, few, many or a class for expanded clones.

D gene: NA; clone size: NA; CDR3 length: 14; J gene: TRBJ1-5; V gene: TRBV9; CDR3 DNA: TGTGTCAGCAGTTTAGACCGGGCGAGGGGGCCCCAGCATTTT; CDR3 protein: CVSSLDRARGPQHF
D gene: NA; clone size: NA; CDR3 length: 15; J gene: TRBJ2-2; V gene: TRBV2; CDR3 DNA: TGTGCCAGCACTTTGGACAGACCGAACACCGGGGAGCTGTTTTTT; CDR3 protein: CASTLDRPNTGELFF
D gene: NA; clone size: NA; CDR3 length: 14; J gene: TRBJ1-1; V gene: TRBV10-3; CDR3 DNA: TGTGCCATCAGTGAGTGGGGGGGGCGCGGCGAAGCTTTCTTT; CDR3 protein: CAISEWGGRGEAFF
D gene: NA; clone size: NA; CDR3 length: 14; J gene: TRBJ1-5; V gene: TRBV29-1; CDR3 DNA: TGCAGCGCTATGAAGGTCGCTAGCAATCAGCCCCAGCATTTT; CDR3 protein: CSAMKVASNQPQHF
D gene: NA; clone size: NA; CDR3 length: 14; J gene: TRBJ2-7; V gene: TRBV5-1; CDR3 DNA: TGCGCCAGCTCTAGAGGGGCTACGGTCTACGAGCAGTACTTC; CDR3 protein: CASSRGATVYEQYF
D gene: NA; clone size: many; CDR3 length: 11; J gene: TRBJ2-5; V gene: TRBV2; CDR3 DNA: TGTGCCAGCGCCGTGGGGGACACGCAGTACTTC; CDR3 protein: CASAVGDTQYF
D gene: TRBD1; clone size: NA; CDR3 length: 13; J gene: TRBJ1-2; V gene: TRBV12-3/TRBV12-4; CDR3 DNA: TGTGCCAGCAGTTTGGGACAGCAAGGGCCCTACACCTTC; CDR3 protein: CASSLGQQGPYTF
D gene: NA; clone size: NA; CDR3 length: 14; J gene: TRBJ1-5; V gene: TRBV2; CDR3 DNA: TGTGCCAGCACCCGGGGTTCGAGCAATCAGCCCCAGCATTTT; CDR3 protein: CASTRGSSNQPQHF
D gene: TRBD2; clone size: NA; CDR3 length: 13; J gene: TRBJ2-7; V gene: TRBV20-1; CDR3 DNA: TGCAGTGCTAAGAGCGGGGCCGACTACGAGCAGTACTTC; CDR3 protein: CSAKSGADYEQYF
D gene: TRBD1; clone size: many; CDR3 length: 11; J gene: TRBJ1-1; V gene: TRBV29-1; CDR3 DNA: TGCAGCGTGGATAACAGGGGACAGGCTTTCTTT; CDR3 protein: CSVDNRGQAFF
D gene: NA; clone size: many; CDR3 length: 14; J gene: TRBJ1-1; V gene: TRBV29-1; CDR3 DNA: TGCAGCGTTATAGGACAGCGATTGAACACTGAAGCTTTCTTT; CDR3 protein: CSVIGQRLNTEAFF
D gene: NA; clone size: NA; CDR3 length: 11; J gene: TRBJ2-5; V gene: TRBV12-3/TRBV12-4; CDR3 DNA: TGTGCCAGCAGTATGCAGGGGACCCAGTACTTC; CDR3 protein: CASSMQGTQYF
D gene: NA; clone size: NA; CDR3 length: 16; J gene: TRBJ2-6; V gene: TRBV10-3; CDR3 DNA: TGTGCCAGCAGCCCCGGGATCCCGCCTGGGGCCAACGTCCTGACTTTC; CDR3 protein: CASSPGIPPGANVLTF